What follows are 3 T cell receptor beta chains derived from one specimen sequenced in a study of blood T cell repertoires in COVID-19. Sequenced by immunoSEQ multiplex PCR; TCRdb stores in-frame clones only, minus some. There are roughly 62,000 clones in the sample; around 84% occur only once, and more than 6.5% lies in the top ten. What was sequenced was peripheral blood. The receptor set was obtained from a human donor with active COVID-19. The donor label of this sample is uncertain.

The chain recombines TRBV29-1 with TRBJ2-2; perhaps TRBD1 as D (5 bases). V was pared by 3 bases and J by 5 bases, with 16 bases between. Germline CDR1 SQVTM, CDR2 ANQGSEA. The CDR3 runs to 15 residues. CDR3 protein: CSVESGQGRTGELFF. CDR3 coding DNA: TGCAGCGTTGAGTCAGGGCAGGGAAGGACCGGGGAGCTGTTTTTT.

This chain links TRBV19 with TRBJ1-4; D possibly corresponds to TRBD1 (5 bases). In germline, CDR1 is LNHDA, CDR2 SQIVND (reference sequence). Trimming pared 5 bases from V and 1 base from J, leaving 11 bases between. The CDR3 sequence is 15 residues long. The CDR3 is CASSEGVRTNEKLFF. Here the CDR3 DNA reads TGTGCCAGTAGTGAAGGGGTCAGAACTAATGAAAAACTGTTTTTT.

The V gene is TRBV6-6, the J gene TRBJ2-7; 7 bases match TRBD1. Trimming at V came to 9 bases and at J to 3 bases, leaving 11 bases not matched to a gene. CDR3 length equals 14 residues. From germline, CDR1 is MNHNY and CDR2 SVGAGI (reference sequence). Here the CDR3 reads CARPLTGQFYEQYF. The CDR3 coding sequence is TGTGCCAGGCCACTCACGGGACAGTTCTACGAGCAGTACTTC.